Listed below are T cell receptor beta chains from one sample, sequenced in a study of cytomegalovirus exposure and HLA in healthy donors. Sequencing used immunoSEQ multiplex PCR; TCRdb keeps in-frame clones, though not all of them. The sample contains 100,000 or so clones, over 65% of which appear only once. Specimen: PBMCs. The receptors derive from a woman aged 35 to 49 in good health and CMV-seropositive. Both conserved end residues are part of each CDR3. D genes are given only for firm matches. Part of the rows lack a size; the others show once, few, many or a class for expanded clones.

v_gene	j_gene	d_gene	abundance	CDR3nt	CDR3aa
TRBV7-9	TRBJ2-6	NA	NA	TGTGCCAGCAGCTTGCGGTCTGGGGCCAACGTCCTGACTTTC	CASSLRSGANVLTF
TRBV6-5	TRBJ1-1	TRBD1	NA	TGTGCCAGCAGTTATCGGACAGGGGGGATTGAAGCTTTCTTT	CASSYRTGGIEAFF
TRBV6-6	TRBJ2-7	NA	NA	TGTGCCAGCAGGGAGGGGAGCTACGAGCAGTACTTC	CASREGSYEQYF
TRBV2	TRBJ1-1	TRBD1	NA	TGTGCCAGCAGGACAGGGGTGTTGGCTTTCTTT	CASRTGVLAFF
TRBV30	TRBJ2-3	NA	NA	TGTGCCTGGAGTCCCCTAGGTGGGAGTTCAGATACGCAGTATTTT	CAWSPLGGSSDTQYF
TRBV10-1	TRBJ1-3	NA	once	TGCGCCATTTTCCCTGGGGGGGCCTACCTCTCTAGTATTTGTGGAAACACCATATATTTT	CAIFPGGAYLSSICGNTIYF
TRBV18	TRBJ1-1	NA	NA	TGTGCCAGCTCAAACAGGGCAGTGAACATTGAAGCTTTCTTT	CASSNRAVNIEAFF
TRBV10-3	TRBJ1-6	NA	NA	TGTGCCATCAGTGGAGGAGTAAATTCACCCCTCCACTTT	CAISGGVNSPLHF
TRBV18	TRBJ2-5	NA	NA	TGTGCCAGCTCACCATCAGGGGAGACCCAGTACTTC	CASSPSGETQYF
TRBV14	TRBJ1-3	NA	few	TGTGCCAGCAGCCACCGGACATTTGGAAACACCATATATTTT	CASSHRTFGNTIYF
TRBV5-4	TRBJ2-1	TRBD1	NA	TGTGCCAGCAGCTCAGGACAGGGGGCGTGGAATGAGCAGTTCTTC	CASSSGQGAWNEQFF
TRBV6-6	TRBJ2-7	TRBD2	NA	TGTGCCAGCAGTTACCCCCAGCGGGAGGGGCCCGAGCAGTACTTC	CASSYPQREGPEQYF
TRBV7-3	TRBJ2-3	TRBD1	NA	TGTGCCAGCAGCCCACGACAGGGCGCTAGCACAGATACGCAGTATTTT	CASSPRQGASTDTQYF
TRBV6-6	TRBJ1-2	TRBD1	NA	TGTGCCAGCAGTAGGGACAGGGGTCATGGCTACACCTTC	CASSRDRGHGYTF
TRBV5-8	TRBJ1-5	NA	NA	TGTGCCAGCAGCTTGGATTCAGGGCACAATCAGCCCCAGCATTTT	CASSLDSGHNQPQHF
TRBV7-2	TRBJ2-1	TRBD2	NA	TGTGCCAGCAGCTTAAGGGCTAGCGGGATTACCGCCTACAATGAGCAGTTCTTC	CASSLRASGITAYNEQFF
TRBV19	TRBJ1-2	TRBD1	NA	TGTGCCAGTAGTTCCTCGACAGGGGGAAGCTATGGCTACACCTTC	CASSSSTGGSYGYTF
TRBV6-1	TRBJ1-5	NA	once	TGTGCCAGCAGTGAAGGAAGGGTTGGGGGCGGCAATCAGCCCCAGCATTTT	CASSEGRVGGGNQPQHF
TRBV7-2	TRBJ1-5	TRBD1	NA	TGTGCCAGCAGCTCGGGACAGGGAAGGAGCAATCAGCCCCAGCATTTT	CASSSGQGRSNQPQHF
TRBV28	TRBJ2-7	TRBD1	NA	TGTGCCAGCGGGTCGATTGGGACAGGGGTCCACGAGCAGTACTTC	CASGSIGTGVHEQYF
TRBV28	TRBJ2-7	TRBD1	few	TGTGCCAGCAGTTTCAGGGGGCGCGTCTACGAGCAGTACTTC	CASSFRGRVYEQYF
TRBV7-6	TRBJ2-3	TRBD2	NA	TGTGCCAGCAGCCCGCGGGAGGGCCTTAGCACAGATACGCAGTATTTT	CASSPREGLSTDTQYF
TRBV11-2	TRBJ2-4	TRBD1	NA	TGTGCCAGCAGCTTAACAGGGGGGTTGGGAAACATTCAGTACTTC	CASSLTGGLGNIQYF
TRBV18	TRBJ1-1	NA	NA	TGTGCCAGCTCACTAAGTTCTTCGAGAGGGTTGAACACTGAAGCTTTCTTT	CASSLSSSRGLNTEAFF
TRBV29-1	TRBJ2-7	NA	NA	TGCAGCGTTGGAGGTGGGAGAGGGTCCTACGAGCAGTACTTC	CSVGGGRGSYEQYF
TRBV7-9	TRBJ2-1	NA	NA	TGTGCCAGCAGCTTCGGGTCGAATGAGCAGTTCTTC	CASSFGSNEQFF
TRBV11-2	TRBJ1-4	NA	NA	TGTGCCAGCAGCTTAGTACGGGGGGCTGAAAAACTGTTTTTT	CASSLVRGAEKLFF
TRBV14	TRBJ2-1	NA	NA	TGTGCCAGCAGCCAAGGAAGACTATCTACCTACAATGAGCAGTTCTTC	CASSQGRLSTYNEQFF
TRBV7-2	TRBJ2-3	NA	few	TGTGCCAGCAGCTTAAATGGGCCGGGAGAGCTTACGCAGTATTTT	CASSLNGPGELTQYF
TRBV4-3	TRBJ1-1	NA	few	TGCGCCAGCAGCCAAGAGACGCTTGGGCGTAGCACTGAAGCTTTCTTT	CASSQETLGRSTEAFF
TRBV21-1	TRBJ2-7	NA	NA	TGTGCCAGCGGGGGGGGGCATCCCTACGAGCAGTACTTC	CASGGGHPYEQYF
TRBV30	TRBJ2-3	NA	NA	TGTGCCTGGAGTGGCGCCCTAGGGGGAGATACGCAGTATTTT	CAWSGALGGDTQYF
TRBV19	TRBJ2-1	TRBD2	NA	TGTGCCAGTACTCATAGCGGGAGCTCCTACAATGAGCAGTTCTTC	CASTHSGSSYNEQFF
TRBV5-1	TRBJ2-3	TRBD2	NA	TGCGCCAGCAGCGGGACTAGCGGAAGAGATACGCAGTATTTT	CASSGTSGRDTQYF
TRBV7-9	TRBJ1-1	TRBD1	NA	TGTGCCAGCAGCTCGTCACAGGGGGAGAACACTGAAGCTTTCTTT	CASSSSQGENTEAFF
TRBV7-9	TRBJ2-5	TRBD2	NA	TGTGCCAGCAGCTTAGAAGCGGGAGGGCAAGAGACCCAGTACTTC	CASSLEAGGQETQYF
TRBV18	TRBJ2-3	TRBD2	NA	TGTGCCAGCTCACGAGCGGGGGTCGGGTCAGATACGCAGTATTTT	CASSRAGVGSDTQYF
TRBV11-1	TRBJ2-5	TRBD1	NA	TGTGCCAGCAGAGACAGGGGGAGGACAGAGACCCAGTACTTC	CASRDRGRTETQYF
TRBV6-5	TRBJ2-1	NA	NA	TGTGCCAGCAAAGGGGGGGGGTCCTACAATGAGCAGTTCTTC	CASKGGGSYNEQFF
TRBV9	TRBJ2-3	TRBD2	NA	TGTGCCAGCAAGCGGGAAGCAACAGATACGCAGTATTTT	CASKREATDTQYF
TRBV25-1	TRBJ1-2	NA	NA	TGTGCCAGCAGTACAGCCTTCTATGGCTACACCTTC	CASSTAFYGYTF
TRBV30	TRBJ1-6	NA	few	TGTGCCTGGACGGCGGCGACGTATAATTCACCCCTCCACTTT	CAWTAATYNSPLHF
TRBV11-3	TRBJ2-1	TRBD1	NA	TGTGCCAGCAGCTTCCGGGACAGGGTGGATGAGCAGTTCTTC	CASSFRDRVDEQFF
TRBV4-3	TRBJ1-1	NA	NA	TGCGCCAGCAGGGGGACACTGAAAAACACTGAAGCTTTCTTT	CASRGTLKNTEAFF
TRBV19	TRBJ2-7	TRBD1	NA	TGTGCCAGTACCCCGGGACAGGGGGCCGGGGAGCAGTACTTC	CASTPGQGAGEQYF
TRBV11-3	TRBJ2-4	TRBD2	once	TGTGCCAGCAGCCCCCGGGAGGGTGGTTTCGTTCAGTACTTC	CASSPREGGFVQYF
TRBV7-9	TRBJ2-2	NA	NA	TGTGCCAGCAGCTCTCGGGACACGGACACCGGGGAGCTGTTTTTT	CASSSRDTDTGELFF